This T cell receptor beta chain was retrieved from a study of blood T cells in healthy people across ages. Points from the study as a whole: The authors considered diversity estimates from one million T cells to be underestimates. Roughly linear age-related decline in beta diversity appeared, significant by age about 40.

The trim removed 4 bases at V and 7 bases at J, leaving 7 bases unmatched. From germline, CDR1 is SEHNR and CDR2 FQNEAQ (reference sequence). There are 15 residues in the CDR3. For the second PCR, which ran for roughly 6 to 12 cycles, a sample-barcoded 5' primer and a J-beta primer mix were used. Researchers report that a template-switch adaptor with 12 random nucleotides tagged each cDNA molecule. CDR3-containing paired-end reads numbering at least 2.5 million came from each sample. TCRdb processed the 5' RACE reads anew with MiXCR; each CDR3 protein has one entry. The table records 1.8 million or so distinct CDR3 sequences, about two fifths of them present only once. As concerns this clonotype: Its target is not known.

The chain uses TRBV7-9 and TRBJ1-4; TRBD1 matches at 9 bases. The sample comprised blood. The TCR originated in a human donor in good health. CDR3 coding DNA: TGTGCCAGCAGCTCCCCCGGGACAGGGATTGAAAAACTGTTTTTT. Protein sequence: CASSSPGTGIEKLFF.